A single sample is the source of the 20 T cell receptor beta chains below, sequenced in a study of blood T cell repertoires in COVID-19. Sequencing was performed with immunoSEQ multiplex PCR; in TCRdb, only in-frame clones are kept and a portion is missing. The sample holds about 220,000 clones, 70% to 90% seen once. Sequenced material: peripheral blood. These TCRs come from a man between 50 and 59 years old who had recovered from COVID-19.

This rearrangement joins TRBV6-1 to TRBJ2-1; 14 nucleotides match TRBD2. There are 16 residues in the CDR3. Trimming at V came to 4 bases and at J to 9 bases, leaving 8 bases not matched to a gene. Germline-derived CDR1 and CDR2 are MNHNS and SASEGT. The CDR3 DNA is TGTGCCAGCAGTGCGGGACTAGCGGGAGAGGGTGGTGAGCAGTTCTTC. This codes for CASSAGLAGEGGEQFF.

This clone was found many times. The V gene is TRBV4-2, the J gene TRBJ2-3; TRBD2 aligns across 7 bases. With V trimmed by 0 bases and J by 4 bases, 7 bases remained unmatched. This CDR3 contains 16 residues. The germline gives CDR1 LGHNA, CDR2 YNFKEQ. Here the CDR3 reads CASSQDGSSGPDTQYF. DNA of the CDR3: TGTGCCAGCAGCCAAGATGGGTCTAGCGGTCCAGATACGCAGTATTTT.

The CDR3 DNA sequence: TGTGCCAGCAGGGTCGACAGGGACACTGAAGCTTTCTTT. Amino acids: CASRVDRDTEAFF. This chain links TRBV6-5 with TRBJ1-1, with TRBD1 matching over 7 bases. V dropped 6 bases and J dropped 3; count of bases not matched to a gene: 4. CDR1 and CDR2 (germline): MNHEY, SVGAGI. The CDR3 contains 13 residues.

The rearrangement links TRBV2 to TRBJ1-5; 7 nucleotides agree with TRBD1. Trimming removed 6 bases from V and 1 base from J; junction bases left unmatched: 6. This CDR3 has 15 amino acids. Germline V gives CDR1 SNHLY, CDR2 FYNNEI. The CDR3 DNA is TGTGCCAGCAGAGGACAGGACTTAAGCAATCAGCCCCAGCATTTT. Translating gives CASRGQDLSNQPQHF.

The V and J genes are TRBV7-9 and TRBJ1-2; D possibly corresponds to TRBD1 (5 bases). V lost 5 bases and J 6 bases, leaving 16 bases between the germline ends. Germline loops: CDR1 SEHNR, CDR2 FQNEAQ (reference sequence). This CDR3 has 14 residues. The CDR3 DNA sequence: TGTGCCAGCAGCGAATCCGGGACTCTTAATGGCTACACCTTC. Translation: CASSESGTLNGYTF.

This clone was seen more than once but under ten times. The V call is TRBV28, the J call TRBJ2-5, with 9 bases identical to TRBD2. J lost 3 bases, V lost 2 bases, and 1 base had no gene match. The V gene's germline CDR1 is MDHEN and CDR2 SYDVKM. The CDR3 spans 14 residues. This CDR3 is CASSLAGGKETQYF. The CDR3 nucleotides are TGTGCCAGCAGTTTAGCGGGAGGGAAAGAGACCCAGTACTTC.

The chain has TRBV6-5 and TRBJ2-3; tentatively, D is TRBD1 (5 bases). The V gene's germline CDR1 is MNHEY and CDR2 SVGAGI. V lost 7 bases and J lost 3, with 8 bases in between. This CDR3 region has 12 residues. CDR3 amino acids: CASKKGTDTQYF. For the CDR3, the DNA is TGTGCCAGCAAGAAGGGGACAGATACGCAGTATTTT.

The rearrangement uses TRBV28 and TRBJ1-4; 8 bases agree with TRBD1. V lost 4 bases, J lost 8 bases, and 9 bases stayed unmatched. The CDR3 is made up of 15 amino acids. CDR1 MDHEN and CDR2 SYDVKM come from the germline V gene. The DNA of the CDR3 is TGTGCCAGCAGTTCACCCCGAGGACAGGGCGAAAAACTGTTTTTT. Amino acids: CASSSPRGQGEKLFF.

This clone was seen more than once but under ten times. The V and J genes are TRBV2 and TRBJ2-2, with TRBD2 matching over 9 bases. This CDR3 spans 17 amino acids. V lost 6 bases, J lost 6 bases, and 14 bases stayed unmatched. The germline CDR1 and CDR2 sequences are SNHLY and FYNNEI. CDR3 loop: CASRRASGTLVPGELFF. Written as DNA, the CDR3 is TGTGCCAGCAGGCGGGCTAGCGGGACGTTAGTTCCCGGGGAGCTGTTTTTT.

The V call is TRBV10-3, the J call TRBJ2-7, with TRBD2 matching 7 bases. The CDR3 runs 12 residues. Germline lookup yields CDR1 ENHRY and CDR2 SYGVKD. J was trimmed by 6 bases and V by 8 bases; bases with no gene match: 7. The CDR3 region is CAIGGGGAEQYF. CDR3 nucleotides: TGTGCCATCGGGGGGGGAGGGGCCGAGCAGTACTTC.

The chain links TRBV5-1 to TRBJ1-1, with TRBD1 matching 7 bases. In germline, CDR1 is SGHRS, CDR2 YFSETQ. J lost 1 base, V lost 0 bases, and 6 bases had no gene match. The CDR3 length is 16 residues. The CDR3 sequence is CASSLGVGQKNTEAFF. The CDR3 DNA is TGCGCCAGCAGCTTGGGTGTGGGACAGAAGAACACTGAAGCTTTCTTT.

CDR3 sequence (DNA): TGTGCCAGCAGCATACTTGATACGTACGAGCAGTACTTC. It specifies CASSILDTYEQYF. The chain combines TRBV5-6 with TRBJ2-7; D remains ambiguous. Germline CDR1 reads SGHDT; CDR2 reads YYEEEE. Trimming pared 4 bases from V and 4 bases from J, leaving 12 bases between. This CDR3 comprises 13 residues.

The sample holds one count of this clone. The chain combines TRBV20-1 with TRBJ2-1, with 12 bases matching TRBD2. The V segment lost 3 bases and the J segment 4 bases; nucleotides outside the gene matches: 7. CDR1 and CDR2 from the germline V gene are DFQATT and SNEGSKA (reference sequence). The CDR3 has 16 residues. As DNA, the CDR3 is TGCAGTGCTAGTTTCAGGACTAGCGGGATTTACAATGAGCAGTTCTTC. It specifies CSASFRTSGIYNEQFF.

This clone appeared a single time. The chain links TRBV6-5 to TRBJ1-2, with 7 bases fitting TRBD1. Trimming at V came to 5 bases and at J to 7 bases, leaving 13 bases not matched to a gene. Germline CDR1 MNHEY, CDR2 SVGAGI. CDR3 length equals 15 residues. The CDR3 loop is CASSTERGRGVGYTF. CDR3 DNA sequence: TGTGCCAGCAGTACAGAAAGGGGGCGCGGTGTTGGCTACACCTTC.

This chain uses TRBV4-1 with TRBJ2-7; D might be TRBD1 (6 bases). CDR3 size: 12 residues. Germline V lookup: CDR1 MGHRA, CDR2 YSYEKL. Deletions cut 3 bases from V and 6 bases from J, with 9 bases between. This CDR3 reads CASSHQQGEQYF. The CDR3 DNA is TGCGCCAGCAGCCATCAACAGGGCGAGCAGTACTTC.

This chain uses TRBV27 with TRBJ2-1; 7 positions agree with TRBD2. This CDR3 spans 14 amino acids. CDR1 and CDR2 from the germline V gene are MNHEY and SMNVEV (reference sequence). Losses at the gene ends were 4 bases for V and 5 bases for J; bases not matched to a gene: 5. The CDR3 loop reads CASSYPGRNNEQFF. CDR3 bases: TGTGCCAGCAGTTACCCCGGGAGGAACAATGAGCAGTTCTTC.

The rearrangement joins TRBV2 to TRBJ1-6; TRBD1 aligns across 7 bases. The trim removed 4 bases at V and 10 bases at J, leaving 7 bases unmatched. There are 14 residues in the CDR3. CDR1 is SNHLY, CDR2 FYNNEI, per germline. In DNA, the CDR3 is TGTGCCAGCAGTGGACAGGGACCCAACTCACCCCTCCACTTT. This gives the protein CASSGQGPNSPLHF.

CDR3 in amino acids: CATSRDIGVSGNTIYF. CDR3 in DNA: TGTGCCACCAGCAGAGATATCGGGGTCTCTGGAAACACCATATATTTT. This sequence joins TRBV15 and TRBJ1-3, with D unclear. The CDR3 is made up of 16 amino acids. Per the germline V gene, CDR1 is LNHNV and CDR2 is YYDKDF (reference sequence). The ends were cut back, 0 bases at V and 0 bases at J, with 9 bases in the middle.

With respect to this clone: This same CDR3 is encoded by further DNA sequences in the sample. V usage is TRBV28 and J usage is TRBJ1-5; 9 bases are a match to TRBD1. Trimming cost V 6 bases and J 5 bases; bases outside gene matches: 5. Germline V gene data show CDR1 as MDHEN and CDR2 as SYDVKM. CDR3 length: 14 residues. As DNA, the CDR3 is TGTGCCAGCAGATATAACAGGGGGCATCAGCCCCAGCATTTT. Its translation is CASRYNRGHQPQHF.

A few counts support this clone. V gene TRBV9 combines with J gene TRBJ1-6, with D unclear. Trimming took 0 bases from V and 10 from J, leaving 14 bases between them. The CDR3 spans 15 residues. Germline assignment: CDR1 SGDLS and CDR2 YYNGEE. The CDR3: CASSVGSDPRSPLHF. CDR3 coding DNA: TGTGCCAGCAGCGTAGGAAGCGACCCGCGGTCACCCCTCCACTTT. Full variable domain (remainder filled in from reference TRBV9 and TRBJ1-6): DSGVTQTPKHLITATGQRVTLRCSPRSGDLSVYWYQQSLDQGLQFLIQYYNGEERAKGNILERFSAQQFPDLHSELNLSSLELGDSALYFCASSVGSDPRSPLHFGNGTRLTVT.